The 3 T cell receptor beta chains below come from one sample, sequenced in a study of technical replicates of blood from a few donors. The data were produced by immunoSEQ multiplex PCR, yet TCRdb's version contains in-frame clones alone and is incomplete. The table has about 71,000 clones, around 97% seen once. Sequenced sample: T cells isolated from PBMCs. Receptor source: a human donor in good health.

The chain links TRBV6-5 to TRBJ2-2; possible D gene TRBD1, 5 bases. Germline loops: CDR1 MNHEY, CDR2 SVGAGI. Trimming pared 5 bases from V and 5 bases from J, leaving 9 bases between. The length of the CDR3 is 13 residues. CDR3 amino acids: CASSQGFTGELFF. As DNA, the CDR3 is TGTGCCAGCAGTCAGGGATTTACCGGGGAGCTGTTTTTT.

This sequence joins TRBV4-1 and TRBJ2-7; possible D gene TRBD1, 6 bases. Germline V gene lookup returns CDR1 MGHRA and CDR2 YSYEKL. The CDR3 has 13 residues. V shed 3 bases and J shed 6 bases, with 12 bases lying between them. The CDR3 region is CASSQIQGPEQYF. CDR3 nucleotide sequence: TGCGCCAGCAGCCAGATACAGGGCCCCGAGCAGTACTTC.

V is TRBV5-1 and J is TRBJ2-7; D may be TRBD2 (6 bases). CDR1 SGHRS and CDR2 YFSETQ come from the germline V gene. The CDR3 totals 14 residues. V shed 4 bases and J shed 2 bases, with 13 bases lying between them. CDR3 sequence reads: CASSRPEGPYEQYF. Written as DNA, the CDR3 is TGCGCCAGCAGCCGGCCGGAGGGGCCCTACGAGCAGTACTTC.